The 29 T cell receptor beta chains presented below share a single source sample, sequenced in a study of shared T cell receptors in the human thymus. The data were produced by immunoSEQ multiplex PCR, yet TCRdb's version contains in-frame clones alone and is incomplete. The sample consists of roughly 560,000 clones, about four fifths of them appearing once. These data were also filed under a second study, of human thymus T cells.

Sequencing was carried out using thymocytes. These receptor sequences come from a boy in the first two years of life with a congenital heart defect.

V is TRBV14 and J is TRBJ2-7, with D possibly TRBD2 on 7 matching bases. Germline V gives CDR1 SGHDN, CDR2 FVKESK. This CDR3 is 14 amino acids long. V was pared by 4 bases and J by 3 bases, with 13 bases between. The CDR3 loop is CASSPRGGVYEQYF. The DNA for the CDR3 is TGTGCCAGCAGCCCGAGGGGGGGAGTCTACGAGCAGTACTTC.

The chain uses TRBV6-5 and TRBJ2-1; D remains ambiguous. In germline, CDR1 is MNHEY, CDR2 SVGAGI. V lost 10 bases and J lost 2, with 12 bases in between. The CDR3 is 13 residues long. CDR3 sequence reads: CATAGSTYNEQFF. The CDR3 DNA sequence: TGTGCCACCGCAGGCTCCACCTACAATGAGCAGTTCTTC.

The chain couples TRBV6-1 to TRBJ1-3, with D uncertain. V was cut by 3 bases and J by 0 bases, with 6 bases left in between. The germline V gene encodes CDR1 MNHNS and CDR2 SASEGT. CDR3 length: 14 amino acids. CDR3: CASSDSSSGNTIYF. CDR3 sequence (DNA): TGTGCCAGCAGTGATTCGTCCTCTGGAAACACCATATATTTT.

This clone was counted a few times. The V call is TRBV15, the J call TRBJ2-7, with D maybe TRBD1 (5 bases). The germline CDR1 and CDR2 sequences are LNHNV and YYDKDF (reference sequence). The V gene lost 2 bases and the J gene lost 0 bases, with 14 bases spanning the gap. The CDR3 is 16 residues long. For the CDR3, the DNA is TGTGCCACCAGCAGATCCGACAGAGTTTTCTCCTACGAGCAGTACTTC. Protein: CATSRSDRVFSYEQYF.

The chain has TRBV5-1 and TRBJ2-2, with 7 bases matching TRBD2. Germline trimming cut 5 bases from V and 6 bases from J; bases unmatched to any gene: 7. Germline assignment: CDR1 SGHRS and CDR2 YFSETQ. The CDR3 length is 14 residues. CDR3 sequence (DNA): TGCGCCAGCAGTTGGACTAGTAGGGCCGGGGAGCTGTTTTTT. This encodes CASSWTSRAGELFF.

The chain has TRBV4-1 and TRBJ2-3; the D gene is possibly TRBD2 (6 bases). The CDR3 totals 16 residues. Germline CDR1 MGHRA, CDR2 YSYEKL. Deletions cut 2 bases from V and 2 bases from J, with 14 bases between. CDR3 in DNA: TGCGCCAGCAGCCAAACCCTGGGGAGGCTCACAGATACGCAGTATTTT. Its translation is CASSQTLGRLTDTQYF.

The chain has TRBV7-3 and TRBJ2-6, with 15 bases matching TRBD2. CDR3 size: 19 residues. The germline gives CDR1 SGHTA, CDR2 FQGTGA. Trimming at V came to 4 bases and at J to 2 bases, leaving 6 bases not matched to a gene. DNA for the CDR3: TGTGCCAGCAGCTCCCCCGGGACTAGCGGGAGGACTGGGGCCAACGTCCTGACTTTC. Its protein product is CASSSPGTSGRTGANVLTF.

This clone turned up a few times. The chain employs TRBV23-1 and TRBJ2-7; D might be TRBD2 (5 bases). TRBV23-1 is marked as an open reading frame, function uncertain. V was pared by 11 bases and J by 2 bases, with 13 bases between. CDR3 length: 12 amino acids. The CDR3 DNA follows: TGCGCCCCCCCCCGGGATGCCTACGAGCAGTACTTC. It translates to CAPPRDAYEQYF.

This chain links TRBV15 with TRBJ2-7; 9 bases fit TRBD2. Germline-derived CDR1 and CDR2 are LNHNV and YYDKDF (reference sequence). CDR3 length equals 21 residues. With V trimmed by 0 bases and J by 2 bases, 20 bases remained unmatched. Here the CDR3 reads CATSRDQIVETSGYRTYEQYF. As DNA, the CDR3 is TGTGCCACCAGCAGAGATCAAATAGTCGAGACTAGCGGTTACCGGACCTACGAGCAGTACTTC.

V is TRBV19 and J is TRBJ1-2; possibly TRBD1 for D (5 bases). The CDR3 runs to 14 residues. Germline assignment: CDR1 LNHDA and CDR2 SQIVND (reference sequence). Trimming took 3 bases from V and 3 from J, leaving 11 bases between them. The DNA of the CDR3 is TGTGCCAGTAGTATGCGAGACAGCTACTATGGCTACACCTTC. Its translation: CASSMRDSYYGYTF.

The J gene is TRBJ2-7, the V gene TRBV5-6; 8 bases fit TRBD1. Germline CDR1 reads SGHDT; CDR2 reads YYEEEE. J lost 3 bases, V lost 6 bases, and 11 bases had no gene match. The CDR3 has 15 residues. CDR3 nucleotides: TGTGCCAGCACCCTCGACAGGGGCATCGGCTACGAGCAGTACTTC. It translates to CASTLDRGIGYEQYF.

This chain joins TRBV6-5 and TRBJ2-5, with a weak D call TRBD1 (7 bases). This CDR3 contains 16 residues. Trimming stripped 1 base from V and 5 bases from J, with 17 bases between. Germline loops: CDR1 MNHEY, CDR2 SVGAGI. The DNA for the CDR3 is TGTGCCAGCAGTTACTGGGCAGGGGGGAGCGGGGAGACCCAGTACTTC. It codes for CASSYWAGGSGETQYF.

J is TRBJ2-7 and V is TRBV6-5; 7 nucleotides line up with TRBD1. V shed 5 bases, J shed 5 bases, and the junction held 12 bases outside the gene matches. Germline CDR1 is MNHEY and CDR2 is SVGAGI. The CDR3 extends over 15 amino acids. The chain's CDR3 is CASSLAEGAIHEQYF. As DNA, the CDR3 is TGTGCCAGCAGTCTGGCAGAGGGGGCAATCCACGAGCAGTACTTC.

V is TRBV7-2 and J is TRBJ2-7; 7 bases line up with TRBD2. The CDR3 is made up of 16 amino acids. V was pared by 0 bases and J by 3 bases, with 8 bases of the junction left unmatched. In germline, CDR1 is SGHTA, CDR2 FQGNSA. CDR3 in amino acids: CASSLAPGRALYEQYF. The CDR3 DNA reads TGTGCCAGCAGCTTAGCCCCGGGGAGGGCTCTCTACGAGCAGTACTTC.

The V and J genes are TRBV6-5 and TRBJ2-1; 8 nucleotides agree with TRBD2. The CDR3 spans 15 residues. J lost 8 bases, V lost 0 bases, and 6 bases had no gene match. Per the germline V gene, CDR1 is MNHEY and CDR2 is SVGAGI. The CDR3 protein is CASSYSMGTRHEQFF. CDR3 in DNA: TGTGCCAGCAGTTACTCGATGGGGACTAGGCATGAGCAGTTCTTC.

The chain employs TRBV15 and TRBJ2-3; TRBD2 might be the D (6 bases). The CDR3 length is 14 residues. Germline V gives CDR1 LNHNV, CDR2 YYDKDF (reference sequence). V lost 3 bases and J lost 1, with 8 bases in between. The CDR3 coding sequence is TGTGCCACCAGCAGGGAGCGGGGCACAGATACGCAGTATTTT. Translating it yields CATSRERGTDTQYF.

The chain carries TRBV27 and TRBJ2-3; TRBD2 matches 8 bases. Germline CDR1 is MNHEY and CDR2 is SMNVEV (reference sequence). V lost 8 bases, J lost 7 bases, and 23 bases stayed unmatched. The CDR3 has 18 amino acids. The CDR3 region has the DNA TGTGCCAGCGCCCACGGCGGGAGGAGAATGAAGGGCGCAAATACGCAGTATTTT. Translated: CASAHGGRRMKGANTQYF.

This CDR3 is CASSLVEDEQFF. CDR3 bases: TGTGCCAGCAGCTTAGTAGAAGATGAGCAGTTCTTC. The chain links TRBV7-9 to TRBJ2-1; D is unclear. Germline assignment: CDR1 SEHNR and CDR2 FQNEAQ (reference sequence). The V end was cut by 1 base, the J end by 8 bases, with 6 bases between. The CDR3 has 12 amino acids. The full variable domain, its missing parts supplied by reference TRBV7-9 and TRBJ2-1, is DTGVSQNPRHKITKRGQNVTFRCDPISEHNRLYWYRQTLGQGPEFLTYFQNEAQLEKSRLLSDRFSAERPKGSFSTLEIQRTEQGDSAMYLCASSLVEDEQFFGPGTRLTVL.

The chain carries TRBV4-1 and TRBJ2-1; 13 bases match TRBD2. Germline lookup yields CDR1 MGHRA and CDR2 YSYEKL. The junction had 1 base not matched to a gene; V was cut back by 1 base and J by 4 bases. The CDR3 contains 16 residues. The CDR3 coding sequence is TGCGCCAGCAGCCAAGGGACTAGCGGGAGTTACAATGAGCAGTTCTTC. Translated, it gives CASSQGTSGSYNEQFF.

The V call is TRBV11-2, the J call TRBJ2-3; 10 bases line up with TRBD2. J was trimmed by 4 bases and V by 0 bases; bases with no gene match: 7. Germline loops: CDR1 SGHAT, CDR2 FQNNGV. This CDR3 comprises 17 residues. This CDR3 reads CASSLDRPSGRADTQYF. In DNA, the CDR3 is TGTGCCAGCAGCTTAGATCGACCTAGCGGGAGAGCAGATACGCAGTATTTT.

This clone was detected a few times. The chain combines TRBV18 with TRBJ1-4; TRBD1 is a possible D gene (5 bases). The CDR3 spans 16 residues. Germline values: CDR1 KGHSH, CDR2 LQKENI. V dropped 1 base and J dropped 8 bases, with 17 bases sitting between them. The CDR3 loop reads CASSPLANRWSEKLFF. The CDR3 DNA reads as TGTGCCAGCTCACCACTGGCTAACAGGTGGTCGGAAAAACTGTTTTTT.

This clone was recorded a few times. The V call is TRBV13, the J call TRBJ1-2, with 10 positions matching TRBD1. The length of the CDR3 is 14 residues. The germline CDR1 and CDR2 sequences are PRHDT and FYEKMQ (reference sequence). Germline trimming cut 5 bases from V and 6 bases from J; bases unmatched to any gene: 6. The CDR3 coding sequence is TGTGCCAGCAGCACCCCCGGGACAGGGGATGGCTACACCTTC. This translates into CASSTPGTGDGYTF.

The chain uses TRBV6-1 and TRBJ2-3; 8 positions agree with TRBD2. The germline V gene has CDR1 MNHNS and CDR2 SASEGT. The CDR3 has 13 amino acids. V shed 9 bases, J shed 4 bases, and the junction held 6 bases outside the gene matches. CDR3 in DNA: TGTGCCAGAACAGGGCGGGGGGCAGATACGCAGTATTTT. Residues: CARTGRGADTQYF.

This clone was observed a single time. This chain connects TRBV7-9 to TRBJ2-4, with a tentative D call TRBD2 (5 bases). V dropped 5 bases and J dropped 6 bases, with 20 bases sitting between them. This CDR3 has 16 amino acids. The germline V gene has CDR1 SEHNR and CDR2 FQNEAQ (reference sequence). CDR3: CASSPPFGLPRNIQYF. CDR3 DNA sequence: TGTGCCAGCAGCCCCCCCTTCGGACTGCCCAGAAACATTCAGTACTTC.

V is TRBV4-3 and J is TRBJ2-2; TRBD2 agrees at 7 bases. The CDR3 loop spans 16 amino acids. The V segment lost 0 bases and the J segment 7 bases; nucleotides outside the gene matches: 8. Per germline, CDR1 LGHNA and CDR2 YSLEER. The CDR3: CASSQDGGGSGGELFF. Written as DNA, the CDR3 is TGCGCCAGCAGCCAAGATGGAGGCGGGAGTGGCGGGGAGCTGTTTTTT.

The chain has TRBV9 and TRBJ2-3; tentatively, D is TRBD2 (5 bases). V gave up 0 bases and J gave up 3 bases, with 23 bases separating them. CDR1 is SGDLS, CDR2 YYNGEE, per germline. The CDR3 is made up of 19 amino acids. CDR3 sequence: CASSVAPLGERLRTDTQYF. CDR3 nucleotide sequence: TGTGCCAGCAGCGTAGCCCCCCTGGGCGAGCGGCTGAGAACAGATACGCAGTATTTT.

CDR3 sequence: CASSESGGSSYNEQFF. The DNA for the CDR3 is TGTGCCAGCAGTGAGTCAGGGGGGAGCTCCTACAATGAGCAGTTCTTC. The gene calls are TRBV25-1 and TRBJ2-1; weak D call: TRBD1 (7 bases). The CDR3 runs to 16 residues. V was pared by 3 bases and J by 0 bases, with 12 bases between. Germline assignment: CDR1 MGHDK and CDR2 SYGVNS.

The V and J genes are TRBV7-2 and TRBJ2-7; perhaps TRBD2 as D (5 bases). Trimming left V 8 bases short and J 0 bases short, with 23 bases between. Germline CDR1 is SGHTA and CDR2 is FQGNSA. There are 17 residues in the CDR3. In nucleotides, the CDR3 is TGTGCCAGCCGGTCCCTGGGAGCCCTACCCGGCTCCTACGAGCAGTACTTC. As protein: CASRSLGALPGSYEQYF. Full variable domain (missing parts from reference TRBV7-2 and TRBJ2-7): GAGVSQSPSNKVTEKGKDVELRCDPISGHTALYWYRQSLGQGLEFLIYFQGNSAPDKSGLPSDRFSAERTGGSVSTLTIQRTQQEDSAVYLCASRSLGALPGSYEQYFGPGTRLTVT.

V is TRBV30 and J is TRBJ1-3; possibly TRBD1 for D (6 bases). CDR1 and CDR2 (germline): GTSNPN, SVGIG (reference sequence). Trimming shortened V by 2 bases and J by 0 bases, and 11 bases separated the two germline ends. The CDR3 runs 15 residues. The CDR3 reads CAWSLQGYSGNTIYF. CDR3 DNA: TGTGCCTGGAGTTTGCAGGGGTACTCTGGAAACACCATATATTTT.